This T cell receptor (beta chain) was sequenced in a study of blood T cells in healthy people across ages. Overall study context: Template switching picked up about one barcoded beta molecule for each two T cells.

Then a second PCR, running roughly 7 to 11 cycles, was carried out with a sample-barcoded 5' primer and a J-beta primer mix. Each CDR3 protein is one row after TCRdb ran MiXCR on the 5' RACE reads. In the table there are roughly 1,500,000 distinct CDR3 sequences, around 35% of which are singletons. Per the germline V gene, CDR1 is SGHAT and CDR2 is FQNNGV. Trimming left V 6 bases short and J 9 bases short, with 21 bases between. The CDR3 totals 15 residues. This clonotype was seen only a few times. The receptor comes from a woman in her twenties or thirties in good health. This sequence joins TRBV11-2 and TRBJ2-1, with D perhaps TRBD1 (6 bases). Source material: blood. The CDR3 spells CASRLNRVEEAEQFF. The CDR3 DNA reads TGTGCCAGCAGACTGAACAGGGTTGAGGAGGCTGAGCAGTTCTTC.